This TCR beta chain was obtained from a study of human T cells and chemical hapten exposure (dated by TCRdb to the early 2020s). In terms of the full investigation: For sensitization, 2% DPC in acetone was applied to a roughly 2 cm by roughly 2 cm area of upper inner arm skin. Weekly therapeutic DPC doses were additionally applied to the scalp of patients throughout the roughly 26-week study period. Patch testing was done on the upper back using Finn chambers containing 0.01% DPC, and results were scored after 6 days according to International Contact Dermatitis Research Group standards. The mostly female patient cohort included alopecia areata with under or over 50% scalp involvement, alopecia totalis and alopecia universalis. Libraries were pooled for sequencing, and per-sample TCR yields varied mainly because of small differences in library volumes within the pool. In alopecia patients, the study followed how the peripheral blood TCR repertoire changed in vivo over primary and secondary sensitization to diphenylcyclopropenone (DPC), a hapten. Blood samples were taken from patients before sensitization (week 0) and then at 2, 6 and about 24 weeks after DPC sensitization. For TCR sequencing, blood came from approximately 29 alopecia patients at anywhere from one to four time points (pre-sensitization, 2, 6 and 24 weeks). Overall study results and their limits: Repeated subsampling changed both the strength of the expansion versus patch-test correlation and the threshold at which the correlation became significant. Because every patient had alopecia, a presumed autoimmune disease, the patients' immune response might differ from that of healthy individuals. No change with DPC sensitization was found in the number of TCRs above 1 in 1000 frequency, and no evidence of global repertoire structure alterations was found. A positive correlation was found between the number of PT1 expanded TCRs and patch test score, with significance reached at thresholds 8, 16 and 32 but not 4. Compared with pre-sensitization or healthy control sets, expanded TCRs formed significantly more large CDR3 similarity clusters, which is consistent with antigen-driven responses.

The library was obtained by RACE. Sequencing instrument: NextSeq 500. Library preparation attached unique molecular identifiers to individual cDNA molecules for quantitative, reproducible TCR counting. From each blood RNA sample, both TCR alpha and TCR beta chains were sequenced. On the study's bioinformatics: The median number of TCRs per sample was roughly 100,000, ranging from 23,224 to 690,600. V, J and CDR3 annotation of the TCR reads was carried out using the Decombinator software suite. For the PS versus PT1 abundance plots, all samples were subsampled to the same number of TCRs (28,000). TCRs were defined as expanded if absent before sensitization and observed at least eight times at the 2-week time point. TCRdb reworked the public reads: Q25 trimming with fastp, MiXCR clone assembly, productive beta chains retained. Records with the same CDR3 protein are collapsed into one entry carrying the most frequent genes and DNA. TCRdb's processing, not the study's, gives the V and J calls here. For this sample the table gives 150,000 to 200,000 distinct CDR3 sequences, of which 20% to 25% were detected only once. The biggest ten clones account for 2.5% of the sample.

This clonotype has more than one count but fewer than ten. Its binding antigen is unknown. Base qualities were left out, and no much larger clone turns up one base away. The CDR3 sequence holds 15 residues, the cysteine and phenylalanine included. Here the CDR3 DNA is all that survives: 45 bases in frame from base 1. Trimming accounts for 5 bases at V and 5 bases at J, while the number of junction bases matched to no gene is 6. Sequences SEHNR (CDR1) and FQNEAQ (CDR2) are obtained from the germline V gene (reference sequence). The time point label of this sample denotes: patch test 3, about 24 weeks after DPC sensitization. In light of the paper, this sample's treatment or condition label describes: therapeutic diphenylcyclopropenone sensitization with weekly scalp DPC. At every patch-test visit, the blood draw took place before the patch test was put on. To be eligible, patients had to be aged 18 to 70, diagnosed with alopecia and judged suitable for DPC therapy, while pregnant patients were excluded. Total RNA was extracted from unfractionated whole blood collected in Tempus Blood RNA tubes.

This TCR came from a woman aged 40 to 49 with alopecia areata. Some clones in this sample may be carry-over from other donors' samples. This sequence uses TRBV7-9 and TRBJ1-6; 7 of the junction bases match TRBD1. The sample in question was whole blood, obtained in connection with sensitization to the hapten diphenylcyclopropenone (DPC). The DNA sequence is as follows: TGTGCCAGCAGCCGAAGGACAGGTGATAATTCACCCCTCCACTTT. This is translated as CASSRRTGDNSPLHF.